Below, one TCR beta chain is given with its context. This record comes from a study of blood T cell repertoires in COVID-19. Study-level information: Donors in the United States, Italy and Spain gave samples during acute or convalescent COVID-19. Sample material is recorded as cDNA or gDNA derived from T cells, B-cell-depleted T cells, or PBMCs.

In the study's own analysis: The assay estimated nucleated cells by amplifying reference gene primers. Measured with immunoSEQ multiplex PCR; TCRdb has only the in-frame clones, and not every one. That table furnishes V, J and clone size, whereas the DNA furnished D and trimming. The profile shows about 220,000 clones, roughly 80% of them singletons. This CDR3 is 18 amino acids long. This clonotype was obtained from a man aged 25-40 years with active or convalescent COVID-19. Sequencing was performed on peripheral blood. The J gene is TRBJ2-3, the V gene TRBV21-1; TRBD1 is taken as the D call from the table, unchecked against the DNA. TRBV21-1 is a recognized pseudogene. CDR3 residues: CASSNVAGGRGTQDTQYF. CDR3 nucleotides: TGTGCCAGCAGCAATGTCGCAGGGGGTCGGGGAACACAAGATACGCAGTATTTT.